This T cell receptor (beta chain) was sequenced for a study of molecular identifiers for immune sequencing clone quantification. Germline V lookup: CDR1 SGHNT, CDR2 YENEEA. The J segment lost 4 bases and the V segment lost 2 bases, leaving 4 bases of the junction unmatched. The CDR3 is 15 amino acids. This clonotype was seen ten or more times. Its antigen remains unidentified. Study results and caveats: Effector cells kept over 98% of their molecules in clones above 20 RNA copies, while naive cells kept under 1% there.

A single record per CDR3 protein comes from TCRdb applying MiXCR to the PCR reads. Among 85,000 to 90,000 distinct CDR3 sequences listed, roughly 19% were seen once. Material: naive CD8+ T cells from blood, with Jurkat cell RNA spiked in. Documented subset: FACS-sorted CD8+CD4-CCR7+CD45RA+ naive T cells. The chain employs TRBV11-3 and TRBJ2-3, with TRBD1 matching over 9 bases. The receptor was isolated from a human donor in good health. Some libraries in this study had Jurkat cell RNA spiked in. CDR3 protein: CASSLTGGFADTQYF. In nucleotides, the CDR3 is TGTGCCAGCAGCTTAACAGGGGGCTTCGCAGATACGCAGTATTTT.